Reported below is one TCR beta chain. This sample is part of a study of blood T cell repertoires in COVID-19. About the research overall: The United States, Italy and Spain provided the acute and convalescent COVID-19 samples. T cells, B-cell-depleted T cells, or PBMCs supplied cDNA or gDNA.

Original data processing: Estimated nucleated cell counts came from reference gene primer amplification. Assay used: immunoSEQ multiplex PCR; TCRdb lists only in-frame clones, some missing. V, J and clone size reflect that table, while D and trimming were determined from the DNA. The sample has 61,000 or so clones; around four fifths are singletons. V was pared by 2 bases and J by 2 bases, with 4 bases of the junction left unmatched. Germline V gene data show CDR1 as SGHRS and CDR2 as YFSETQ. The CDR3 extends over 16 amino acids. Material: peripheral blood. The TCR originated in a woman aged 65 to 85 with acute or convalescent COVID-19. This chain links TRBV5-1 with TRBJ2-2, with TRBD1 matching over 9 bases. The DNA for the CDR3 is TGCGCCAGCAGCTTTGGGGACAGGGATAACACCGGGGAGCTGTTTTTT. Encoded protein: CASSFGDRDNTGELFF.